Below, 10 T cell receptor beta chains from the same sample are listed, as sequenced in a study of radiotherapy plus CTLA-4 blockade in lung cancer. Assay: immunoSEQ multiplex PCR; the TCRdb copy retains only in-frame clones and omits some. The sample includes roughly 58,000 clones, just under 85% seen only once; the top ten take less than 7.5%. Sequenced material: peripheral blood, taken from a patient treated with radiotherapy plus ipilimumab. Receptors originate from a human donor with non-small cell lung cancer whose response to radiotherapy plus ipilimumab could not be evaluated.

The chain uses TRBV5-1 and TRBJ2-3, with 8 bases aligning to TRBD2. V lost 4 bases and J lost 3; bases outside the gene matches: 10. CDR1 and CDR2 (germline): SGHRS, YFSETQ. The CDR3 has 16 amino acids. Here the CDR3 reads CASSPSAGDVTDTQYF. The CDR3 bases are TGCGCCAGCAGCCCCTCAGCGGGAGACGTAACAGATACGCAGTATTTT.

The genes are TRBV7-9 and TRBJ1-1; D is unclear. The CDR3 runs to 15 residues. Germline CDR1 is SEHNR and CDR2 is FQNEAQ (reference sequence). The V and J ends lost 5 bases and 2 bases respectively, with 15 bases between them. As DNA, the CDR3 is TGTGCCAGCAGCAAGAAACAGTCACCCAACACTGAAGCTTTCTTT. This sequence encodes CASSKKQSPNTEAFF.

J is TRBJ2-3 and V is TRBV28, with 8 bases aligning to TRBD2. V lost 5 bases and J lost 4; bases outside the gene matches: 11. Germline V CDR1 and CDR2: MDHEN, SYDVKM. The CDR3 totals 16 residues. CDR3 coding DNA: TGTGCCAGCAGTCCATCAGCGGGAGATGGTCCAGATACGCAGTATTTT. Translation: CASSPSAGDGPDTQYF.

The chain employs TRBV30 and TRBJ2-7, with TRBD2 identical over 14 bases. After removal of 3 bases from V and 6 bases from J, the junction contained 7 bases not matched to a gene. This CDR3 has 15 residues. Germline values: CDR1 GTSNPN, CDR2 SVGIG (reference sequence). Here the CDR3 DNA reads TGTGCCTGGAGCCACGGACTAGCGGGAGGTGGCGAGCAGTACTTC. It yields the protein CAWSHGLAGGGEQYF.

The chain recombines TRBV10-3 with TRBJ2-3; 9 bases are shared with TRBD2. Germline trimming cut 0 bases from V and 4 bases from J; bases unmatched to any gene: 5. Per the germline V gene, CDR1 is ENHRY and CDR2 is SYGVKD. The CDR3 totals 16 residues. The CDR3 sequence: CAISESPSGTPDTQYF. CDR3 bases: TGTGCCATCAGTGAGTCGCCTAGCGGGACCCCAGATACGCAGTATTTT.

V gene TRBV7-9 combines with J gene TRBJ1-1, with a weak D call TRBD1 (5 bases). The CDR3 consists of 13 residues. Per germline, CDR1 SEHNR and CDR2 FQNEAQ (reference sequence). With 2 bases removed from V and 4 bases from J, the gap between germline ends came to 8 bases. CDR3 sequence (DNA): TGTGCCAGCAGCTTATCGGGGGGCACTGAAGCTTTCTTT. Amino acid sequence: CASSLSGGTEAFF. Based on the CDR3 plus reference TRBV7-9 and TRBJ1-1, the full variable domain is DTGVSQNPRHKITKRGQNVTFRCDPISEHNRLYWYRQTLGQGPEFLTYFQNEAQLEKSRLLSDRFSAERPKGSFSTLEIQRTEQGDSAMYLCASSLSGGTEAFFGQGTRLTVV.

The DNA of the CDR3 is TGTGCTTCCTCAGGGGGCTATAGCAATCAGCCCCAGCATTTT. It is translated as CASSGGYSNQPQHF. The rearrangement uses TRBV2 and TRBJ1-5; 8 nucleotides agree with TRBD1. The CDR3 consists of 14 residues. Germline-derived CDR1 and CDR2 are SNHLY and FYNNEI.

The chain joins TRBV19 to TRBJ1-1; D not certain. Germline loops: CDR1 LNHDA, CDR2 SQIVND (reference sequence). This CDR3 comprises 13 residues. The V gene lost 5 bases and the J gene lost 0 bases, with 7 bases spanning the gap. The CDR3 region has the DNA TGTGCCAGTAGTGTCGTCTTGAACACTGAAGCTTTCTTT. Translation: CASSVVLNTEAFF.

This clone showed up just a few times. This chain joins TRBV6-1 and TRBJ2-7; tentative D call: TRBD2 (6 bases). There are 13 residues in the CDR3. The V end was cut by 5 bases, the J end by 5 bases, with 13 bases between. Germline CDR1 is MNHNS and CDR2 is SASEGT. The DNA of the CDR3 is TGTGCCAGCAGTACGAAGCGGGCCAACGAGCAGTACTTC. Amino acids: CASSTKRANEQYF.

The CDR3 sequence: CASSLRTGGNYGYTF. For the CDR3, the DNA is TGTGCCAGCAGCTTGCGGACAGGGGGTAACTATGGCTACACCTTC. This chain links TRBV5-6 with TRBJ1-2; the match to TRBD1 covers 10 bases. CDR1 SGHDT and CDR2 YYEEEE come from the germline V gene. V was clipped by 1 base and J by 1 base; unmatched bases: 1. This CDR3 has 15 residues.